The source of this T cell receptor (beta chain) is a study of OX40 agonist ivuxolimab in advanced cancers. The CDR3 is 12 amino acids. V shed 7 bases and J 7 bases; nucleotides not matched to a gene: 5. CDR1 SGHTA and CDR2 FQGNSA come from the germline V gene. The repertoire was sequenced with immunoSEQ multiplex PCR; TCRdb's copy has only in-frame clones and lacks some. The table lists tens of thousands of clones, about 85% of them singletons. The clonotype originates from an adult with an advanced solid tumor such as melanoma, head and neck, liver or kidney cancer. The source was CD4+ or CD8+ T cells sorted from blood, collected in a trial of the OX40 agonist ivuxolimab. J is TRBJ2-7 and V is TRBV7-2, with 9 nucleotides matching TRBD2. The CDR3 nucleotides are TGTGCCAGCACTCCGCGGGAGGGTGAGCAGTACTTC. Amino acids: CASTPREGEQYF.